This T cell receptor (beta chain) was found in a study of blood T cells in healthy people across ages (dated by TCRdb to between 2014 and 2016). Broadly, across the study: In model experiments, roughly one uniquely barcoded TCR beta cDNA molecule per two T cells was captured by template switching. To avoid experimental bias, donors of different ages were randomly spread across the sequencing lanes. For two donors (one aged 18 to 30 and one aged 80 or older), the study analyzed two additional independent replicas of 1 million unique cDNA reads from the same blood draw. The donors were divided into four age groups: young (average approximately 17 years), middle-aged (approximately 39), aged (about 60) and long-lived (about 80). Age-related changes in TCR beta repertoire diversity were measured in the study by deep sequencing normalized with unique cDNA molecular identifiers.

Donors were a few dozen systemically healthy Caucasian individuals from Russia aged roughly 6 to 95 years. Roughly 9 milliliters of peripheral blood were drawn from each donor into EDTA-treated Vacutainer tubes. Ficoll-Paque density-gradient centrifugation was used to isolate PBMCs, with at least 6.5 million per sample. Trizol reagent was used to extract total RNA from PBMCs, with at least 5 micrograms per sample. Naive CD45RAhigh/CD27high T cell percentages were measured by flow cytometry on a PBMC aliquot from every donor. From the cysteine through the phenylalanine, the CDR3 covers 13 amino acids. Here the CDR3 DNA is all that survives: 39 bases in frame from base 1. Trimming takes 3 bases from V and 1 base from J, and the germline ends sit 6 bases apart. The germline V gene provides CDR1 SGHAT and CDR2 FQNNGV. Library method: 5' RACE. Sequencing used an Illumina HiSeq 2500. The second PCR ran for about 6 to 12 cycles and used a J-beta primer mix along with a sample-barcoded 5' primer. A template-switch 5' adaptor carrying 12 random nucleotides introduced a unique molecular identifier onto each TCR beta cDNA molecule. Each sample yielded at least 2.5 million CDR3-containing paired-end reads. All of the RNA was converted into first-strand cDNA using the Mint cDNA synthesis kit, with a TRBC-specific oligonucleotide serving as the primer. Following uracil-DNA glycosylase treatment, a first 18-cycle PCR with universal primers M1SS and BC2_uni_R was performed on all cDNA. In the original analysis: For normalization, 1 million high-quality reads were randomly selected from each sample, with every read carrying a distinct molecular identifier. Instead of being binned into consensus sequences, reads with shared molecular identifiers were discarded. CDR3 identification, clonotype clustering and error correction used MiTCR with a Q25 quality threshold and the strictest error-elimination algorithm. A nonparametric unseen species model with Euler transformation was used to estimate lower-bound total TCR beta diversity. The raw public reads went through TCRdb reprocessing: fastp at Q25, MiXCR clone calling, in-frame beta chains kept. Merged by CDR3 protein, the rows form single entries marked with the most common genes and DNA. TCRdb's processing, not the authors' own work, is the source of the V and J calls. The sample table holds about 720,000 distinct CDR3 sequences, of which 22% were seen once. Roughly 22% of the sample rests with the top ten.

This clonotype was recorded at least ten times. Its antigen is currently not known. No base-level quality is on record; no much larger clone is a single base apart. The full study reports these points: Compared with the aged group, more naive CD4+ T cells, fewer expanded clones and increased TCR diversity were shown by the long-lived group, suggesting age selection. The CMV infection status of donors was not known, potentially confounding age-related changes in expanded clonotypes. A strong correlation was found between observed TCR beta diversity and the percentage of naive T cells measured by flow cytometry. Estimates of total diversity from one million sequenced T cells were regarded as lower bounds and underestimates. Observed TCR beta diversity per million T cells fell roughly linearly with age, and a significant reduction was already apparent by age around 40. Because profiling used bulk unsorted PBMCs, naive and antigen-experienced compartments could not be compared conclusively.

The V and J segments used are TRBV11-2 and TRBJ1-1; the D gene is unclear. The TCR was taken from a man in his 70s in good health. The specimen was blood. The DNA sequence is TGTGCCAGCAGCTTCGGCCAGAACACTGAAGCTTTCTTT. This encodes CASSFGQNTEAFF.